The 24 T cell receptor beta chains presented below share a single source sample, sequenced in a study of T cells in localized non-small cell lung cancer. Repertoires were generated with immunoSEQ multiplex PCR, while TCRdb's copy carries only in-frame clones and drops some. The sample has around 1,400 clones, 20% seen once. The sample here was normal lung tissue next to the tumor, taken before any cancer treatment. The receptors shown here come from a woman aged 35 to 70 with stage II lung adenocarcinoma.

This clone was counted only a few times. The genes are TRBV11-3 and TRBJ2-3; 8 nucleotides line up with TRBD1. CDR1 and CDR2 (germline): SGHNT, YENEEA. The CDR3 covers 14 residues. V dropped 5 bases and J dropped 5; count of bases not matched to a gene: 6. The CDR3 region is CASSPQGVGDTQYF. The DNA for the CDR3 is TGTGCCAGCAGCCCACAGGGGGTGGGAGATACGCAGTATTTT.

The J gene is TRBJ2-1, the V gene TRBV14; 10 bases are shared with TRBD1. V trimming: 3 bases; J trimming: 2 bases; junction bases outside the gene matches: 10. CDR1 is SGHDN, CDR2 FVKESK, per germline. The CDR3 is 18 residues long. The CDR3 here is CASSHGDFGTGAYNEQFF. The CDR3 region has the DNA TGTGCCAGCAGCCATGGAGACTTTGGGACAGGGGCCTACAATGAGCAGTTCTTC.

This clone has a handful of counts. This chain connects TRBV28 to TRBJ1-2; 8 bases align to TRBD1. The CDR3 spans 14 residues. CDR1 and CDR2 from the germline V gene are MDHEN and SYDVKM. J was trimmed by 4 bases and V by 6 bases; bases with no gene match: 7. The CDR3 DNA reads as TGTGCCAGCAGCCCCGGACAGGGCGGCTATGGCTACACCTTC. This sequence encodes CASSPGQGGYGYTF.

CDR3 protein: CASSSVLPQASNQPQHF. The DNA of the CDR3 is TGTGCCAGCAGTTCGGTTTTGCCACAGGCTAGCAATCAGCCCCAGCATTTT. V is TRBV6-8 and J is TRBJ1-5; tentative D call: TRBD1 (5 bases). CDR1 MNHGY and CDR2 SAAAGT come from the germline V gene. The ends were cut back, 4 bases at V and 0 bases at J, with 16 bases in the middle. The CDR3 spans 17 residues.

This clone was found a few times. The chain employs TRBV6-8 and TRBJ2-3; 9 bases fit TRBD1. This CDR3 region has 14 residues. Per germline, CDR1 MNHGY and CDR2 SAAAGT. After removal of 6 bases from V and 3 bases from J, the junction contained 4 bases not matched to a gene. For the CDR3, the DNA is TGTGCCAGCAGGGACAGGGGCATGACAGATACGCAGTATTTT. Translation: CASRDRGMTDTQYF.

This clone was counted between two and nine times. The genes are TRBV29-1 and TRBJ2-3; 10 positions agree with TRBD2. The CDR3 consists of 14 residues. Germline lookup yields CDR1 SQVTM and CDR2 ANQGSEA. V lost 4 bases, J lost 1 base, and 2 bases stayed unmatched. In DNA form, the CDR3 reads TGCAGCGTTGTAGCGGGGGGCCGCACAGATACGCAGTATTTT. Translated, it gives CSVVAGGRTDTQYF.

V and J are TRBV19 and TRBJ1-4; D perhaps matches TRBD1 (6 bases). Germline V lookup: CDR1 LNHDA, CDR2 SQIVND (reference sequence). The V and J ends lost 8 bases and 0 bases respectively, with 13 bases between them. The CDR3 is 15 amino acids. The CDR3 is CASSWQGTTNEKLFF. Here the CDR3 DNA reads TGTGCCAGTTCCTGGCAGGGGACAACTAATGAAAAACTGTTTTTT.

This clone was detected only a few times. The chain employs TRBV11-3 and TRBJ2-3, with 8 bases identical to TRBD1. The CDR3 totals 16 residues. Germline loops: CDR1 SGHNT, CDR2 YENEEA. Trimming cost V 3 bases and J 3 bases; bases outside gene matches: 8. CDR3 sequence (DNA): TGTGCCAGCAGCTTTCCCTCGGACAGGGAGACAGATACGCAGTATTTT. Translating gives CASSFPSDRETDTQYF.

The chain links TRBV28 to TRBJ1-4; a weak D match, TRBD1 (5 bases). CDR1 is MDHEN, CDR2 SYDVKM, per germline. Trimming shortened V by 5 bases and J by 0 bases, and 13 bases separated the two germline ends. The CDR3 contains 16 residues. CDR3 residues: CASSQTTAPTNEKLFF. In DNA form, the CDR3 reads TGTGCCAGCAGTCAAACGACAGCTCCAACTAATGAAAAACTGTTTTTT.

This clone is medium-sized (0.01 to 0.1%). This chain connects TRBV11-3 to TRBJ2-1; D is tentatively TRBD1 or TRBD2 (5 bases each). Trimming took off 0 bases at V and 5 bases at J, with 17 bases between the two ends. The CDR3 length is 17 residues. Germline V lookup: CDR1 SGHNT, CDR2 YENEEA. CDR3 sequence: CASSLDGTSVRHNEQFF. The CDR3 bases are TGTGCCAGCAGCTTAGACGGGACGTCGGTTAGGCACAATGAGCAGTTCTTC.

By frequency in the sample, this clone is medium-sized. The CDR3 reads CASRGQGALVNTEAFF. The CDR3 DNA follows: TGTGCCAGCAGGGGACAGGGGGCCCTTGTGAACACTGAAGCTTTCTTT. The rearrangement uses TRBV11-3 and TRBJ1-1; 12 bases fit TRBD1. CDR3 size: 16 residues. Losses at the gene ends were 6 bases for V and 0 bases for J; bases not matched to a gene: 5. Looked up from germline, CDR1 is SGHNT and CDR2 is YENEEA.

This clone was detected only a few times. The chain joins TRBV11-3 to TRBJ1-1; D is unresolved. This CDR3 has 15 residues. Between the trimmed V and J ends, which lost 8 bases and 1 base, there was a span of 17 bases. Germline V gives CDR1 SGHNT, CDR2 YENEEA. In DNA form, the CDR3 reads TGTGCCAGCGCCGAACGACAAGCAGAGAACACTGAAGCTTTCTTT. The encoded protein is CASAERQAENTEAFF.

This clone has only a few counts. This CDR3 reads CASRAFLSGSDYGYTF. CDR3 DNA sequence: TGTGCCAGCAGGGCCTTCCTATCCGGGAGTGACTATGGCTACACCTTC. This chain connects TRBV11-3 to TRBJ1-2; D call uncertain. From germline, CDR1 is SGHNT and CDR2 YENEEA. V was trimmed by 6 bases and J by 3 bases, leaving 20 bases between them. This CDR3 region has 16 residues. The whole variable domain, filled in from reference TRBV11-3 and TRBJ1-2, reads EAGVVQSPRYKIIEKKQPVAFWCNPISGHNTLYWYLQNLGQGPELLIRYENEEAVDDSQLPKDRFSAERLKGVDSTLKIQPAELGDSAVYLCASRAFLSGSDYGYTFGSGTRLTVV.

The chain is built from TRBV12-5 and TRBJ2-1; 9 bases line up with TRBD1. The CDR3 totals 15 residues. The germline gives CDR1 LGHNT, CDR2 FRNRAP. The CDR3 bases are TGTGCCAGCGACTCCGACAGGGGGATCGGATGGGGGCAGTTCTTC. Encoded protein: CASDSDRGIGWGQFF.

This chain links TRBV28 with TRBJ1-4; D ambiguous. The V gene's germline CDR1 is MDHEN and CDR2 SYDVKM. There are 15 residues in the CDR3. Trimming stripped 7 bases from V and 8 bases from J, with 20 bases between. DNA for the CDR3: TGTGCCAGCACCCCCAGTGGGCAGTCCGAGGAAAAACTGTTTTTT. Amino acid sequence: CASTPSGQSEEKLFF.

The chain carries TRBV28 and TRBJ2-7, with D perhaps TRBD1 or TRBD2 (5 bases each). The CDR3 runs 15 residues. Trimming shortened V by 5 bases and J by 3 bases, and 17 bases separated the two germline ends. CDR1 MDHEN and CDR2 SYDVKM come from the germline V gene. The CDR3 DNA is TGTGCCAGCAGTCTAAACCCGGGGCGTTACTACGAGCAGTACTTC. It is translated as CASSLNPGRYYEQYF.

By its share, this clone is large. V is TRBV9 and J is TRBJ1-1; D is possibly TRBD1 (5 bases). The germline CDR1 and CDR2 sequences are SGDLS and YYNGEE. This CDR3 is 17 amino acids long. Trimming shortened V by 0 bases and J by 2 bases, and 17 bases separated the two germline ends. CDR3 nucleotide sequence: TGTGCCAGCAGCGTAGGAGGGGACCCAGGAGATAACACTGAAGCTTTCTTT. This encodes CASSVGGDPGDNTEAFF.

By its share, this clone is medium-sized. V is TRBV23-1 and J is TRBJ2-1, with D perhaps matching TRBD1 (7 bases). TRBV23-1 is classed as an ORF, of uncertain function. The CDR3 contains 13 residues. Trimming cost V 7 bases and J 6 bases, with 13 bases left between them. CDR3 residues: CASNVQGGNEQFF. CDR3 coding DNA: TGCGCCAGCAACGTCCAGGGGGGCAATGAGCAGTTCTTC.

In its sample, this clone is large. The V and J genes are TRBV12-5 and TRBJ1-4, with D unresolved. Germline loops: CDR1 LGHNT, CDR2 FRNRAP. The CDR3 length is 16 residues. This CDR3 is CASTERLDGISEKLFF. The CDR3 region has the DNA TGTGCCAGCACCGAAAGGCTCGATGGGATAAGTGAAAAACTGTTTTTT.

This clone was picked up a small number of times. This rearrangement joins TRBV11-3 to TRBJ2-7, with 9 bases aligning to TRBD1. Germline V gives CDR1 SGHNT, CDR2 YENEEA. The V segment lost 5 bases and the J segment 6 bases; nucleotides outside the gene matches: 11. CDR3 length: 15 residues. CDR3 residues: CASSPSQGANLEQYF. The CDR3 DNA reads TGTGCCAGCAGCCCATCACAGGGGGCGAACCTCGAGCAGTACTTC.

By share, this clone counts as medium-sized. The chain links TRBV11-3 to TRBJ1-2, with TRBD1 as a possible D gene (5 bases). CDR1 is SGHNT and CDR2 is YENEEA in the germline V gene. This CDR3 has 15 amino acids. Trimming shortened V by 3 bases and J by 8 bases, and 19 bases separated the two germline ends. CDR3 DNA: TGTGCCAGCAGCTTGGGGGGTAGGGCTGTGGTAGGCTACACCTTC. It encodes CASSLGGRAVVGYTF.

This clone has just a few counts. The chain employs TRBV19 and TRBJ1-6; 10 bases agree with TRBD1. This CDR3 is 15 amino acids long. Germline CDR1 reads LNHDA; CDR2 reads SQIVND (reference sequence). V shed 6 bases and J 13 bases; nucleotides not matched to a gene: 12. CDR3 region: CASRGRGTGDLPLHF. CDR3 nucleotide sequence: TGTGCCAGTAGGGGACGCGGGACAGGGGATCTGCCCCTCCACTTT.

This clone was counted only a few times. The genes are TRBV11-3 and TRBJ1-6; D gene ambiguous. The CDR3 contains 16 residues. CDR1 is SGHNT, CDR2 YENEEA, per germline. Trimming shortened V by 2 bases and J by 3 bases, and 11 bases separated the two germline ends. The CDR3 nucleotides read TGTGCCAGCAGCTTACGGTTAGGCAGCTATAATTCACCCCTCCACTTT. It translates to CASSLRLGSYNSPLHF.

By proportion, this clone is large. The chain is built from TRBV11-3 and TRBJ1-6; D not certain. The germline V and J ends were trimmed by 5 bases and 0 bases, with 8 bases remaining between them. Germline values: CDR1 SGHNT, CDR2 YENEEA. The CDR3 has 15 amino acids. CDR3 sequence reads: CASSRLSSYNSPLHF. DNA for the CDR3: TGTGCCAGCAGCCGGCTGAGCTCCTATAATTCACCCCTCCACTTT.